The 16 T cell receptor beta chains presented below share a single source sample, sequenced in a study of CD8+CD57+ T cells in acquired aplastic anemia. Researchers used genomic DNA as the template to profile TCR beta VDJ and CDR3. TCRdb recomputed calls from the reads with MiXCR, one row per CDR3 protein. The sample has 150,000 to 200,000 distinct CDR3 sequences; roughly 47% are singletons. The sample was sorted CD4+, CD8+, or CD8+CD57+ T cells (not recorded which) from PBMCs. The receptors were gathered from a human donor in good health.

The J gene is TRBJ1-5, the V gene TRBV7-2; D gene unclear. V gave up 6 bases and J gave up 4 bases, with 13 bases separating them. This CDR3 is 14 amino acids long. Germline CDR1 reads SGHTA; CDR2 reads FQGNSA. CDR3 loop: CASRAPGGNQPQHF. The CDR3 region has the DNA TGTGCCAGCAGAGCTCCAGGAGGGAATCAGCCCCAGCATTTT. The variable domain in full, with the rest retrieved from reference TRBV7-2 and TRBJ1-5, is GAGVSQSPSNKVTEKGKDVELRCDPISGHTALYWYRQSLGQGLEFLIYFQGNSAPDKSGLPSDRFSAERTGGSVSTLTIQRTQQEDSAVYLCASRAPGGNQPQHFGDGTRLSIL.

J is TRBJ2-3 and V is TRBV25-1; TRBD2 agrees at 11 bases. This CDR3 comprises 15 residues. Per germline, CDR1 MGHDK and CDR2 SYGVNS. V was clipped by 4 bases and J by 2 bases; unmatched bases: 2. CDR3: CASSATSGDTDTQYF. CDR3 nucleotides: TGTGCCAGCAGTGCGACTAGCGGGGACACAGATACGCAGTATTTT.

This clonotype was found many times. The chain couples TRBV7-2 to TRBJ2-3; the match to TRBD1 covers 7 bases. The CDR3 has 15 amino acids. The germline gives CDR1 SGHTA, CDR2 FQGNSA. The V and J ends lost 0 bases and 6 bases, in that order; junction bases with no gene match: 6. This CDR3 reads CASSLALGQWDTQYF. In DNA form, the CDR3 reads TGTGCCAGCAGCTTAGCTTTGGGACAGTGGGATACGCAGTATTTT.

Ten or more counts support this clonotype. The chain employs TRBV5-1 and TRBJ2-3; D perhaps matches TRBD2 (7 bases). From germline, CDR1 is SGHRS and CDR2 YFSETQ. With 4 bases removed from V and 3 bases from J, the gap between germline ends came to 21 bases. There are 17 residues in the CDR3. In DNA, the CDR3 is TGCGCCAGCAGCCCACAGGAACGGGGGGCGACGACAGATACGCAGTATTTT. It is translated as CASSPQERGATTDTQYF.

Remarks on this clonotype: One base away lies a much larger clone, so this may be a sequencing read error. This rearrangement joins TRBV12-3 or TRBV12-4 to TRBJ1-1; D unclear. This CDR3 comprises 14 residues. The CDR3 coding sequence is TGTGCCAGCACCGGACCGGTCGGGAACACTGAAGCTTCCTTT. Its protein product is CASTGPVGNTEASF.

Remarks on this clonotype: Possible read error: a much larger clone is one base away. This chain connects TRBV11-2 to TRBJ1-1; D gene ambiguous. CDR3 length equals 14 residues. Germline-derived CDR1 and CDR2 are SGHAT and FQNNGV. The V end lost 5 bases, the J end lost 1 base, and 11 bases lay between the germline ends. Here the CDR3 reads CASSIGNRNTEAFF. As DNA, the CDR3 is TGTGCCAGCAGCATCGGCAATAGGAACACTGAAGCTTTCTTT. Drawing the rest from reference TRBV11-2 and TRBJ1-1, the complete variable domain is EAGVAQSPRYKIIEKRQSVAFWCNPISGHATLYWYQQILGQGPKLLIQFQNNGVVDDSQLPKDRFSAERLKGVDSTLKIQPAKLEDSAVYLCASSIGNRNTEAFFGQGTRLTVV.

The CDR3 coding sequence is TGCAGTGCTAGTAGCCTGAAGGGGGTAAGGCATTTT. Encoded protein: CSASSLKGVRHF. The chain employs TRBV20-1 and TRBJ1-5; maybe TRBD1 (6 bases). The CDR3 length is 12 residues. With 3 bases removed from V and 15 bases from J, the gap between germline ends came to 18 bases. CDR1 and CDR2 from the germline V gene are DFQATT and SNEGSKA (reference sequence).

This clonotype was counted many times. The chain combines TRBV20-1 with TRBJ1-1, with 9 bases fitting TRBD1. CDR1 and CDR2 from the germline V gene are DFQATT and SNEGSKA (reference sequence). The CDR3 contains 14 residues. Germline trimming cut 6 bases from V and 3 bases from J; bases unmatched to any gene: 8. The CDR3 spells CSAIGQGRDTEAFF. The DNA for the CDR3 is TGCAGTGCAATAGGACAGGGGCGGGACACTGAAGCTTTCTTT.

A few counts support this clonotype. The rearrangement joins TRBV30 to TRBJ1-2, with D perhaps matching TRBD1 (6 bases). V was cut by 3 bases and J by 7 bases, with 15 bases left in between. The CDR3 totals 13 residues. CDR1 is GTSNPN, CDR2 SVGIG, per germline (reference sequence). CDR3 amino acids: CAWRKSGEFGYTF. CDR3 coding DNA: TGTGCCTGGAGAAAATCAGGGGAGTTTGGCTACACCTTC.

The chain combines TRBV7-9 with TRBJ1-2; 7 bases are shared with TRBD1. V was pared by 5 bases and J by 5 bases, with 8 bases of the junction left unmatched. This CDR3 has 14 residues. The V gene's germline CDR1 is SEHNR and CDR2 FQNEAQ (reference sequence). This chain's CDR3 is CASSVPTGIYGYTF. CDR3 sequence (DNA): TGTGCCAGCAGCGTACCGACAGGGATATATGGCTACACCTTC.

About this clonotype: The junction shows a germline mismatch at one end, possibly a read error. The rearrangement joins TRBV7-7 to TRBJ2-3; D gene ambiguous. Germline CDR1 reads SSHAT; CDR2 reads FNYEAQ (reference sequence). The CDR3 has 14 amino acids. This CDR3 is CASSPSGITDTQYF. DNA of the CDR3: TGTGCTAGCAGCCCCTCAGGAATCACAGATACGCAGTATTTT.

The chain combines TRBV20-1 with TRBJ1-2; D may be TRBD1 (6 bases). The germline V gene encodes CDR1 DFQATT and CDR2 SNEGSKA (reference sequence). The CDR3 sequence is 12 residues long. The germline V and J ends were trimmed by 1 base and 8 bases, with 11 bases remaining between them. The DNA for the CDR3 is TGCAGTGCTAGAGTACAGGGTGGCGGCTACACCTTC. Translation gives CSARVQGGGYTF.

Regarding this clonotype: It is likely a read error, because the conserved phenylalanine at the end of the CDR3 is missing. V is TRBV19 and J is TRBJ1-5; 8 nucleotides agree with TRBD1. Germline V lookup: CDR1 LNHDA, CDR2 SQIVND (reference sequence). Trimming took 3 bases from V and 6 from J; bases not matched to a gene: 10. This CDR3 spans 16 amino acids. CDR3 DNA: TGTGCCAGTAGTATGCGGGACAGGTCGTCGAGTCAGCCCCAGCATTCT. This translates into CASSMRDRSSSQPQHS.

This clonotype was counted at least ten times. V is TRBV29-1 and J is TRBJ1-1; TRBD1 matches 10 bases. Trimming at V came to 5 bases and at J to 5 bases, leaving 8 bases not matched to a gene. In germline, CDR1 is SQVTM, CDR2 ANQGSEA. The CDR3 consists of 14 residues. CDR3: CSVKQTGGGTEAFF. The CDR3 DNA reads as TGCAGCGTTAAACAGACAGGGGGCGGGACTGAAGCTTTCTTT.

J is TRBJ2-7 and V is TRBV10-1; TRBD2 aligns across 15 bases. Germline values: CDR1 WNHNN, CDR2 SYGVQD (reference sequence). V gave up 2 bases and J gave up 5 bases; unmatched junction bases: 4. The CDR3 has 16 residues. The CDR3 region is CASSEGTSGRIDEQYF. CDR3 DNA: TGCGCCAGCAGTGAGGGGACTAGCGGGAGGATCGACGAGCAGTACTTC.

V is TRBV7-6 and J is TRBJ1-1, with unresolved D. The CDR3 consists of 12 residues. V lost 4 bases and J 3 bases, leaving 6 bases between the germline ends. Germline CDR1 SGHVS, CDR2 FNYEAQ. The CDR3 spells CASSSRDTEAFF. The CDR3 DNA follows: TGTGCCAGCAGCTCCCGGGACACTGAAGCTTTCTTT.